This T cell receptor (beta chain) was obtained from a study of shared clonotypes between healthy human individuals (TCRdb year 2020). As for the study more broadly: The cohort included three men and two women between 18 and 49 years of age. For each donor, three plates each were used for CD4 naive and CD4 memory, two plates were used for CD8 naive, and one plate was used for CD8 memory. To estimate repertoire size and how much clonotypes are shared between individuals, the study performed deep sequencing of blood TCR repertoires from about five healthy adults. To increase sequencing depth and limit assay-specific biases, TCR repertoire library preparation and sequencing were carried out by different laboratories using diverse techniques. Leukapheresis yielded between about 0.9 and 9.5 billion PBMCs per donor.

TCR CDR3 regions were amplified from genomic DNA by multiplex PCR using the deep immunoSEQ assay. For each cell subset, the extracted genomic DNA was distributed evenly across all wells of several immunoSEQ 96-well plates, and each plate served as one replicate. For sorted subsets, 200 to 250 ng genomic DNA, equal to 30,000 or so T cell genomes, was loaded into each replicate PCR. Purified libraries were measured with a Qubit 3.0 fluorometer, size-checked on a Bioanalyzer 2100, and measured again with the KAPA Library Quantification kit. Each immunoSEQ 96-well plate was sequenced on its own single-read 150-cycle Illumina NextSeq 550 flow cell. Regarding the original processing steps: Because only junctional sequences without quality scores were contained in the immunoSEQ output, filtering matching that applied to full-length reads could not be performed. To assign V/J genes and CDR3, sequences were annotated against IMGT germline references using PyIR, a Python wrapper for IgBLAST v1.9. Reads with weak V/J assignments (E-value above 1e-6), missing CDR3, stop codons, out-of-frame junctions, or ambiguous translated residues were removed. V3J clonotypes were defined by identical inferred V gene, J gene, and CDR3 amino acid sequence. Percentage overlap between repertoires was computed as shared unique clonotypes divided by the size of the smaller repertoire. Three approaches were used to assess repertoire richness: RTK rarefaction, the Chao1 estimator, and Recon v2.1 estimates of unobserved clonotypes. Generation probabilities for all TCRbeta clonotypes obtained by the gDNA method from a handful of donors were computed using OLGA. TCRdb took over this immuneACCESS table, retaining in-frame rearrangements with V and J assigned. Such tables are incomplete; in checked studies, under half of the missing clones stem from an unresolved V gene, and the remainder is unexplained. V and J calls and clone size are as listed in that table; D and trimming were resolved from the DNA. Here the sample has roughly 2 million clones; approximately 94% occur a single time. The ten largest make up more than 0.95% of the sample.

As to this clone: The antigen this receptor binds is unknown. No much larger clone exists at a distance of one base, and base qualities are not known.

Study-level results and caveats: Because the study included only a small number of donors, the genetic and exposure-history diversity represented was limited. Even with the large sequencing depth, rarefaction of the sorted-subset datasets indicated that sequencing was incomplete. Higher generation probabilities were observed for clonotypes shared by all four sorted-subset donors than for non-shared clonotypes. Sampling was restricted to blood, and TCR repertoires in tissues likely differ from the TCR repertoires found in blood. Naive subsets generally had larger estimated clonotype richness than memory subsets did. Pairwise subsampling indicated that sequencing depth was expected to affect the degree of clonotype sharing among donors. Across a few donors, around 5.4% of naive CD4, approximately 3.6% of naive CD8, roughly 2.3% of memory CD4, and roughly 0.41% of memory CD8 clonotypes were shared.

CD8 naive samples consisted of CD45RO-negative cells that were positively selected for CCR7, yielding a CD45RA+CCR7+ population without TemRA cells. The donors were healthy, HIV-negative adults who had no recently reported acute infections or vaccinations. Only Caucasian adults living in Nashville, Tennessee, USA were represented among the donors. Blood was collected by leukapheresis, and PBMCs were isolated by Ficoll-Histopaque density gradient centrifugation and then cryopreserved in liquid nitrogen vapor phase. Purity and quantity of every magnetically sorted T cell population were checked by analytical flow cytometry. From each sorted fraction, genomic DNA was isolated and quantified by UV absorbance on a Nanodrop 2000c. Ends trimmed: V by 6 bases, J by 2 bases; bases unmatched to a gene: 6. Based on the germline V gene, the CDR1 and CDR2 sequences are SQVTM and ANQGSEA. From cysteine to phenylalanine, the CDR3 is 14 amino acids long. Only CDR3 DNA remains: 42 bases, in frame from the first base.

Sequenced: naive CD8+ T cells sorted from blood. This sample's cell subset or site label indicates: CD45RA+CCR7+. The TCR comes from a man in his late teens or twenties in good health. Rearrangement joined TRBV29-1 to TRBJ2-3; the central 9 bases match TRBD2. In nucleotide form, the sequence is TGCAGCGTGGGTAGCGGGAGAGCCACAGATACGCAGTATTTT. This translates into CSVGSGRATDTQYF.